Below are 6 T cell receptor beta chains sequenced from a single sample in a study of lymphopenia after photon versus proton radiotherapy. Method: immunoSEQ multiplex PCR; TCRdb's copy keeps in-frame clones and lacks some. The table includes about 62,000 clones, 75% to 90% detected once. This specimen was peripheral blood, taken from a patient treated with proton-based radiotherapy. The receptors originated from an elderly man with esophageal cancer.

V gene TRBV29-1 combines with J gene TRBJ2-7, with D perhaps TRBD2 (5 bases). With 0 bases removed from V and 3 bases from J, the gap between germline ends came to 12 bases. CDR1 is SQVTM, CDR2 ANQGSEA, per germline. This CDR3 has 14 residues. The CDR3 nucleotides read TGCAGCGTTGAAGAGGGAAGCGGTGACTACGAGCAGTACTTC. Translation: CSVEEGSGDYEQYF.

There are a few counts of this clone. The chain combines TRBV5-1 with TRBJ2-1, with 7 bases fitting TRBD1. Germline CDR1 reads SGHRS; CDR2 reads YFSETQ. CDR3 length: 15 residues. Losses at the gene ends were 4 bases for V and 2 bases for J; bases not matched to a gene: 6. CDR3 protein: CASSTGTVAYNEQFF. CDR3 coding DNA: TGCGCCAGCAGCACCGGGACAGTGGCCTACAATGAGCAGTTCTTC.

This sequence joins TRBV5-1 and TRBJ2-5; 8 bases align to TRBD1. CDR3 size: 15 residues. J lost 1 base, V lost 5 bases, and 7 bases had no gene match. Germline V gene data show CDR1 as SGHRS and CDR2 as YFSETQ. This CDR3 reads CASRRSGQVQETQYF. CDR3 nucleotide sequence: TGCGCCAGCAGACGCTCGGGACAGGTCCAAGAGACCCAGTACTTC.

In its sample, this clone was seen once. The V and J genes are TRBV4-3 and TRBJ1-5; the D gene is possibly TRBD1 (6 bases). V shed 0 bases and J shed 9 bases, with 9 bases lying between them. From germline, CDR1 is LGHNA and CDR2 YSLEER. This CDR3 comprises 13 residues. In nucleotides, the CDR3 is TGCGCCAGCAGCCAAGATCCACAGGGGCCCCAGCATTTT. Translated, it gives CASSQDPQGPQHF.

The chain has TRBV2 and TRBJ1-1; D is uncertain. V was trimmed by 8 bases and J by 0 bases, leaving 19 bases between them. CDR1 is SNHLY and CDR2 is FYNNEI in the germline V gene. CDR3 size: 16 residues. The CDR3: CASGPSSGAVNTEAFF. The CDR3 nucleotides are TGTGCCAGCGGACCCAGTTCAGGTGCCGTGAACACTGAAGCTTTCTTT.

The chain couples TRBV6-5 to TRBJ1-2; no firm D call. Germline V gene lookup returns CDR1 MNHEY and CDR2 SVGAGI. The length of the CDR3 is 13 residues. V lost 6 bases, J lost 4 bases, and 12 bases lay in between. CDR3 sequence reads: CASRPGGGYGYTF. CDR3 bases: TGTGCCAGCAGGCCTGGAGGTGGCTATGGCTACACCTTC.